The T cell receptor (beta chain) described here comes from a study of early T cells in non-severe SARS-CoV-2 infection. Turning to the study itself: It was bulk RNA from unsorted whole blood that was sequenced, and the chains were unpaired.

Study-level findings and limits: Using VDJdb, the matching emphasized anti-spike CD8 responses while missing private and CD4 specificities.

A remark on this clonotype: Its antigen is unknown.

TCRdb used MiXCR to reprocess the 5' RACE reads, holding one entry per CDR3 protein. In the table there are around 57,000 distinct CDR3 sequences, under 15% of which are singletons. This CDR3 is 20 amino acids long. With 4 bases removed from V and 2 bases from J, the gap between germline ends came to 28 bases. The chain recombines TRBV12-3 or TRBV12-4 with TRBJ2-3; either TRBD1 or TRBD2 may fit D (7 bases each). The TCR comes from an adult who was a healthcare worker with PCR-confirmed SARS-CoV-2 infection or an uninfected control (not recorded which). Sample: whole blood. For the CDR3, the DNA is TGTGCCAGCAGTTCCAAATTGGGGGGGGGACAGCTTCGCTCCACAGATACGCAGTATTTT. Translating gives CASSSKLGGGQLRSTDTQYF.